The TCR beta chain described here comes from a study of T cell clusters in autoimmune cytopenias. One tube held mixed TRB-A and TRB-B primer pools for touch-down PCR. TCRdb reprocessed the multiplex PCR reads and reports one entry per CDR3 protein, with no DNA. This table lists some 8,000 distinct CDR3 sequences. Overall study results and limits: Healthy donors had almost three-fold more exclusive TRB clusters than active autoimmune hepatitis patients. A dominant lymphoma-associated repertoire apparently masked the cluster-lack signature in secondary cytopenia versus chronic lymphocytic leukemia. Primary autoimmune cytopenia patients appeared to lack physiological T cell clusters present in healthy donors. The T cell clusters were defined only in silico, without experimental functional validation.

Tens of thousands of genome equivalents of blood DNA were amplified for TRB. CDR1 is SGHVS and CDR2 is FNYEAQ in the germline V gene. The CDR3 spans 15 residues. On this clonotype itself: Its specificity is unknown.

Material: peripheral blood. This TCR derives from a human donor with an autoimmune cytopenia or autoimmune hepatitis (not recorded which). The chain uses TRBV7-6 and TRBJ2-3; lacking DNA, the TRBD2 call made by TCRdb goes unchecked. The CDR3 reads CASSLRTSGGDTQYF.